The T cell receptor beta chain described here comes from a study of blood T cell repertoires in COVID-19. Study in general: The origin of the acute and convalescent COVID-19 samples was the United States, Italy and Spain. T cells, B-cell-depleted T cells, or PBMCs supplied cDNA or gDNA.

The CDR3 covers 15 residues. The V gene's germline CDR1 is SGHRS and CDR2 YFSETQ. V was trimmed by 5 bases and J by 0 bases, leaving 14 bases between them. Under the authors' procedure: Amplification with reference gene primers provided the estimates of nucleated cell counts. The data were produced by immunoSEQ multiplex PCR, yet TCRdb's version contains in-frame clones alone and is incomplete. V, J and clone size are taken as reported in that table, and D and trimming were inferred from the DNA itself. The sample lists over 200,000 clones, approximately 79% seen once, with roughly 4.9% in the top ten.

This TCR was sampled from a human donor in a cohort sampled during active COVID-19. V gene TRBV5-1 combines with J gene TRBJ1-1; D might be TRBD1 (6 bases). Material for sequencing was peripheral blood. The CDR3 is CASRQGDGVNTEAFF. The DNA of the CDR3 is TGCGCCAGCAGACAGGGAGATGGCGTGAACACTGAAGCTTTCTTT.